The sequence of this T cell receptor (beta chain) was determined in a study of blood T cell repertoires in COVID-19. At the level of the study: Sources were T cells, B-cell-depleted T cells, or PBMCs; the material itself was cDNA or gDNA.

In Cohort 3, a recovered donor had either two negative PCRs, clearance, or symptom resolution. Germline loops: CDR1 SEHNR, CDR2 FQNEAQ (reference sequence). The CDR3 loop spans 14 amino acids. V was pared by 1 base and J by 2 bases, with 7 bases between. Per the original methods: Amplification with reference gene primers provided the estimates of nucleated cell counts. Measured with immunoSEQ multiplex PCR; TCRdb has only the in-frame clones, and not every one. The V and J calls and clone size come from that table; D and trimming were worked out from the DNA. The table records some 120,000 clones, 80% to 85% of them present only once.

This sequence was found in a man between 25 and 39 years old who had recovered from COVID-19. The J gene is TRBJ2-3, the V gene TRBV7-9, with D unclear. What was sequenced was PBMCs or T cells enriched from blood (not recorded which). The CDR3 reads CASSLGTATDTQYF. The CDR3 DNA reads TGTGCCAGCAGCTTAGGTACAGCCACAGATACGCAGTATTTT.